This entry concerns a single TCR beta chain. This clonotype came up many times. The clone's antigen remains unknown. No much larger clone exists at a distance of one base, and base qualities are not known. Moderately to severely active disease, a Clinical Activity Score of at least 3, a NOSPECS grade of at least 4, and a duration under 3 months were present in ophthalmopathy patients. Patients with uncontrolled infections, other autoimmune diseases, pregnancy or lactation were excluded. Diagnoses relied on clinical symptoms, serum thyroxine and TRAb, thyroid ultrasound and orbital computed tomography. PBMCs were isolated from 10 ml of fresh peripheral blood by Ficoll-Paque density gradient centrifugation. Trizol reagent was used to extract total RNA, and RNA quality was then checked on an Agilent 2100 Bioanalyzer. The TCR beta CDR3 regions were amplified from the RNA transcripts. The TCR CDR3 was subjected to a first round of RT-PCR using the HTBI primer set and the Qiagen OneStep RT-PCR kit. Libraries were constructed in a second round of multiplex PCR, after which size selection and purification were performed. Paired-end sequencing of the libraries was performed with 100 bp reads on an Illumina HiSeq2000. Per the authors' processing: SOAPnuke was used to process the raw data, with reads discarded if the reads contained adapters or uncalled bases, had a mean Phred below 15, or lacked an exact constant-primer or identifier match. High-quality paired reads were merged using COPE v1.2.5, and each unique nucleotide sequence was defined as a clonotype. Clonotypes were aligned to IMGT TRBV, TRBD and TRBJ reference segments using MiTCR v1.1. Analysis was restricted to V-J combinations with a frequency above 0.0001, which covered roughly 99% of repertoires. The TCS score was defined as the ratio of F50 (clonal expansion) to E x V (chaos), calculated using BLOSUM62-based TCRdist between CDR3 peptides within each V-J. Welch's t-statistics and random forest reduced roughly 500 V-J features to about 12, which were used in a naive Bayes classifier (R e1071). The public reads were reanalyzed by TCRdb: fastp trimming at Q25, MiXCR alignment, in-frame beta chains only. Entries that share a CDR3 protein sequence are merged under the most common genes and DNA. TCRdb assigned the V and J calls; the authors' analysis was not used. In this sample the table shows around 300,000 distinct CDR3 sequences, 22% of which occur a single time. The ten largest clones take up around 62% of the sample.

The CDR3 has 18 amino acids, counting the end cysteine and phenylalanine. Kept here is only the CDR3 DNA, which spans 54 bases and is read in frame from base 1. V is pruned by 0 bases and J by 6 bases, leaving 8 bases of the junction without a gene match. CDR1 MNHNS and CDR2 SASEGT were looked up in the germline V gene. The entry originates in a study of T cells in Graves' hyperthyroidism and ophthalmopathy (dated by TCRdb to about 2019). In the study overall: Peripheral blood was collected at initial diagnosis, before any treatment. According to the paper, TCR Vbeta CDR3 sequencing was carried out on 135 peripheral blood samples, which came from some 41 ophthalmopathy, under 85 hyperthyroidism and roughly 17 progressor patients. A discovery cohort of about 96 patients, about 43 with Graves' ophthalmopathy and about 60 with stable Graves' hyperthyroidism, was used to find distinguishing TCR V-J signatures. Whether ophthalmopathy could be predicted prospectively was tested in an independent validation cohort made up of approximately 19 hyperthyroidism patients plus 17 patients who later progressed to ophthalmopathy. In roughly six Graves' hyperthyroidism patients, the study also compared T-cell repertoires from thyroid tissue with T-cell repertoires from blood. After blood sampling, hyperthyroidism patients were treated with methimazole at a starting dose of 30 mg daily, and ophthalmopathy patients were treated with high-dose intravenous methylprednisolone. The 100 discovery patients were randomly split 7:3 into training and test sets.

Results the study describes overall, beyond this receptor: Sample size was not statistically predetermined, and investigators were not blinded to group allocation. In validation, the model predicted progression to ophthalmopathy a median of 6.5 months before onset, with about 71% sensitivity and roughly 73% specificity. Ophthalmopathy was separated from stable hyperthyroidism by a 13 V-J signature model, with 87.88% sensitivity and about 81% specificity obtained in cross-validation and 80%/75% obtained in testing. Most expanded thyroid clonotypes (frequency above 0.001) were also detected in blood, suggesting blood repertoires may reflect thyroid immune responses.

This receptor was identified in a man aged 25 to 40 with Graves' ophthalmopathy. Material: blood. The chain was built from TRBV6-1 and TRBJ2-1; 13 nucleotides in the junction match TRBD2. The DNA sequence is as follows: TGTGCCAGCAGTGAAGCGCTCGGGACTAGCGGGACAGGCAATGAGCAGTTCTTC. This yields the protein CASSEALGTSGTGNEQFF.